These 32 T cell receptor beta chains came from one sample sequenced in a study of T cell changes during pregnancy in multiple sclerosis. The method was immunoSEQ multiplex PCR; TCRdb's version includes in-frame clones alone and lacks a portion of them. The sample consists of more than 50,000 clones, less than 95% of them appearing once. Here the sequenced sample was CD4+ T cells from peripheral blood mononuclear cells, taken after pregnancy. The receptors were gathered from a female donor in good health, enrolled as a control in a pregnancy study.

The chain links TRBV4-2 to TRBJ1-5; D is perhaps TRBD1 (6 bases). Germline CDR1 reads LGHNA; CDR2 reads YNFKEQ. V shed 3 bases and J shed 3 bases, with 18 bases lying between them. The CDR3 runs to 17 residues. CDR3 loop: CASSQNWGRGNNQPQHF. CDR3 in DNA: TGTGCCAGCAGCCAGAATTGGGGGAGGGGGAACAATCAGCCCCAGCATTTT.

This sequence joins TRBV25-1 and TRBJ1-3; D may be TRBD1 (5 bases). Germline loops: CDR1 MGHDK, CDR2 SYGVNS. The V end lost 6 bases, the J end lost 8 bases, and 20 bases lay between the germline ends. The CDR3 has 15 residues. The CDR3 region is CASSLSGSRVDTIYF. CDR3 sequence (DNA): TGTGCCAGCAGCCTCTCAGGGTCCCGCGTGGACACCATATATTTT.

This clone has more than one count but fewer than ten. CDR3 coding DNA: TGTGCCAGTAAGACAGGGACTGAAGCTTTCTTT. As protein: CASKTGTEAFF. V is TRBV19 and J is TRBJ1-1; 7 bases align to TRBD1. CDR3 length equals 11 residues. The V and J ends lost 7 bases and 5 bases, in that order; junction bases with no gene match: 1. From germline, CDR1 is LNHDA and CDR2 SQIVND (reference sequence).

This chain links TRBV4-3 with TRBJ1-2; possible D gene TRBD1, 5 bases. CDR1 and CDR2 (germline): LGHNA, YSLEER. Trimming took off 3 bases at V and 4 bases at J, with 18 bases between the two ends. The CDR3 sequence is 16 residues long. This CDR3 is CASSHGGAGTTYGYTF. In nucleotides, the CDR3 is TGCGCCAGCAGCCACGGGGGTGCTGGTACGACCTATGGCTACACCTTC.

The chain links TRBV19 to TRBJ1-4; 7 bases match TRBD1. V lost 6 bases, J lost 4 bases, and 8 bases stayed unmatched. Germline assignment: CDR1 LNHDA and CDR2 SQIVND (reference sequence). This CDR3 is built from 15 residues. The CDR3 loop is CASRYTGVINEKLFF. For the CDR3, the DNA is TGTGCCAGTAGGTACACAGGGGTTATTAATGAAAAACTGTTTTTT.

This sequence joins TRBV2 and TRBJ1-1, with a weak D call TRBD1 (6 bases). The CDR3 totals 17 residues. With 6 bases removed from V and 1 base from J, the gap between germline ends came to 21 bases. Germline V gene lookup returns CDR1 SNHLY and CDR2 FYNNEI. CDR3 sequence reads: CASSLRARTDRNTEAFF. In nucleotides, the CDR3 is TGTGCCAGCAGCTTACGGGCTCGGACGGACAGGAACACTGAAGCTTTCTTT.

The CDR3 loop is CASTQTGGGEQYF. For the CDR3, the DNA is TGTGCCAGTACGCAAACAGGGGGGGGCGAGCAGTACTTC. The V gene is TRBV19, the J gene TRBJ2-7; maybe TRBD1 (8 bases). This CDR3 is 13 amino acids long. The germline V and J ends were trimmed by 7 bases and 6 bases, with 16 bases remaining between them. Germline CDR1 and CDR2: LNHDA and SQIVND (reference sequence). Looking up the rest from reference TRBV19 and TRBJ2-7 gives the full variable domain: DGGITQSPKYLFRKEGQNVTLSCEQNLNHDAMYWYRQDPGQGLRLIYYSQIVNDFQKGDIAEGYSVSREKKESFPLTVTSAQKNPTAFYLCASTQTGGGEQYFGPGTRLTVT.

A single count supports this clone. The V call is TRBV7-3, the J call TRBJ2-1; the D gene is possibly TRBD1 (6 bases). The CDR3 totals 16 residues. V lost 6 bases and J 0 bases, leaving 15 bases between the germline ends. Germline lookup yields CDR1 SGHTA and CDR2 FQGTGA. CDR3 residues: CASSRTAISSYNEQFF. CDR3 in DNA: TGTGCCAGCAGTAGGACAGCGATAAGCTCCTACAATGAGCAGTTCTTC. The full variable domain, rest sourced from reference TRBV7-3 and TRBJ2-1, is GAGVSQTPSNKVTEKGKYVELRCDPISGHTALYWYRQSLGQGPEFLIYFQGTGAADDSGLPNDRFFAVRPEGSVSTLKIQRTERGDSAVYLCASSRTAISSYNEQFFGPGTRLTVL.

This clone came up a few times. The rearrangement uses TRBV30 and TRBJ1-6; 9 bases line up with TRBD1. V was pared by 4 bases and J by 6 bases, with 7 bases of the junction left unmatched. This CDR3 spans 15 amino acids. The V gene's germline CDR1 is GTSNPN and CDR2 SVGIG (reference sequence). CDR3 sequence reads: CAWTTLTGGNSPLHF. In DNA, the CDR3 is TGTGCCTGGACTACATTGACAGGGGGTAATTCACCCCTCCACTTT.

This clone was counted a few times. V usage is TRBV7-2 and J usage is TRBJ1-4; possibly TRBD1 for D (5 bases). This CDR3 region has 16 residues. CDR1 is SGHTA and CDR2 is FQGNSA in the germline V gene. Deletions cut 2 bases from V and 3 bases from J, with 13 bases between. The CDR3 reads CASSLMTGVANEKLFF. The DNA of the CDR3 is TGTGCCAGCAGCTTAATGACGGGGGTAGCTAATGAAAAACTGTTTTTT.

The chain is built from TRBV5-5 and TRBJ2-5, with D possibly being TRBD2 (5 bases). CDR1 is SGHKS, CDR2 YYEKEE, per germline (reference sequence). The V end was cut by 1 base, the J end by 3 bases, with 10 bases between. CDR3 size: 14 residues. CDR3 DNA: TGTGCCAGCAGCTTGCGGATGAGGGAAGAGACCCAGTACTTC. Protein: CASSLRMREETQYF.

CDR3 sequence (DNA): TGTGCCAGCACTCGCGGTGGGGGCAATGCCTACGAGCAGTACTTC. This sequence encodes CASTRGGGNAYEQYF. V usage is TRBV7-2 and J usage is TRBJ2-7; possibly TRBD1 for D (6 bases). V lost 7 bases and J 2 bases, leaving 18 bases between the germline ends. Germline values: CDR1 SGHTA, CDR2 FQGNSA. The CDR3 runs 15 residues.

Comments on this clone: At one end, the junction sequence differs from germline, possibly due to a read error. The chain carries TRBV5-1 and TRBJ2-5; D might be TRBD1 (6 bases). The length of the CDR3 is 14 residues. Germline loops: CDR1 SGHRS, CDR2 YFSETQ. The DNA of the CDR3 is TGCGCCAGCAACTTGGGGCAGGGGATAGAGACCCAGTACTTC. Its translation: CASNLGQGIETQYF.

The chain links TRBV7-3 to TRBJ2-3; weak D call: TRBD2 (5 bases). The V end lost 4 bases, the J end lost 2 bases, and 13 bases lay between the germline ends. CDR1 and CDR2 from the germline V gene are SGHTA and FQGTGA. This CDR3 contains 15 residues. CDR3 region: CASSSLLGHTDTQYF. The CDR3 coding sequence is TGTGCCAGCAGCTCCCTACTAGGTCACACAGATACGCAGTATTTT. The full variable domain, rest sourced from reference TRBV7-3 and TRBJ2-3, is GAGVSQTPSNKVTEKGKYVELRCDPISGHTALYWYRQSLGQGPEFLIYFQGTGAADDSGLPNDRFFAVRPEGSVSTLKIQRTERGDSAVYLCASSSLLGHTDTQYFGPGTRLTVL.

This clone was seen a handful of times. The genes are TRBV30 and TRBJ1-1; no clear D gene. V lost 3 bases and J lost 0, with 8 bases in between. Germline CDR1 reads GTSNPN; CDR2 reads SVGIG (reference sequence). CDR3 size: 13 residues. For the CDR3, the DNA is TGTGCCTGGAGAAGGCAGGTGAACACTGAAGCTTTCTTT. This sequence encodes CAWRRQVNTEAFF.

This clone was recorded only once. The chain combines TRBV6-6 with TRBJ2-3; 8 nucleotides line up with TRBD2. The V and J ends lost 5 bases and 6 bases, in that order; junction bases with no gene match: 10. This CDR3 spans 15 amino acids. Germline V gene sequence: CDR1 MNHNY, CDR2 SVGAGI (reference sequence). CDR3 residues: CASSDGLARGDTQYF. The CDR3 DNA sequence: TGTGCCAGCAGTGATGGACTAGCCCGAGGGGATACGCAGTATTTT.

The chain links TRBV5-8 to TRBJ2-7, with 8 bases fitting TRBD1. The length of the CDR3 is 13 residues. With V trimmed by 2 bases and J by 6 bases, 4 bases remained unmatched. The V gene's germline CDR1 is SGHTS and CDR2 YDEGEE. The CDR3 sequence: CASSFDRGGEQYF. The CDR3 DNA follows: TGTGCCAGCAGCTTTGACAGGGGTGGCGAGCAGTACTTC.

CDR3 amino acids: CASSFRARDYGYTF. The CDR3 nucleotides are TGTGCCAGCAGCTTCAGGGCTCGAGACTATGGCTACACCTTC. The J gene is TRBJ1-2, the V gene TRBV7-2; possible D gene TRBD1, 5 bases. Germline-derived CDR1 and CDR2 are SGHTA and FQGNSA. The CDR3 totals 14 residues. Trimming pared 3 bases from V and 3 bases from J, leaving 11 bases between.

This clone was observed a handful of times. The CDR3 nucleotides read TGTGCCATCAGCCCAGGGCTTTCCTACGAGCAGTACTTC. The encoded protein is CAISPGLSYEQYF. The chain employs TRBV10-3 and TRBJ2-7, with a weak D call TRBD1 (5 bases). Trimming took off 6 bases at V and 1 base at J, with 10 bases between the two ends. Germline V gene lookup returns CDR1 ENHRY and CDR2 SYGVKD. The CDR3 spans 13 residues.

The chain carries TRBV5-1 and TRBJ2-3; TRBD1 matches at 7 bases. Losses at the gene ends were 4 bases for V and 4 bases for J; bases not matched to a gene: 6. Germline V CDR1 and CDR2: SGHRS, YFSETQ. This CDR3 contains 14 residues. The CDR3 DNA reads as TGCGCCAGCAGCCCCGGGACAGCCGCAGATACGCAGTATTTT. Its protein product is CASSPGTAADTQYF.

This clone is a singleton in its sample. The chain combines TRBV15 with TRBJ1-4, with a tentative D call TRBD1 (5 bases). Trimming stripped 8 bases from V and 8 bases from J, with 15 bases between. Per germline, CDR1 LNHNV and CDR2 YYDKDF (reference sequence). This CDR3 has 13 residues. In nucleotides, the CDR3 is TGTGCCACCTCCGTAGGGACTGAAGAAAAACTGTTTTTT. Its translation: CATSVGTEEKLFF.

As for this clone: In the same sample, other DNA sequences code for this CDR3. The chain uses TRBV6-5 and TRBJ1-2; TRBD1 matches 8 bases. The CDR3 totals 16 residues. In germline, CDR1 is MNHEY, CDR2 SVGAGI. The V and J ends lost 2 bases and 3 bases, in that order; junction bases with no gene match: 8. CDR3 region: CASSYLPGGTYYGYTF. The CDR3, as DNA: TGTGCCAGCAGTTACCTGCCAGGGGGCACTTACTATGGCTACACCTTC.

This clone was recorded once. The chain carries TRBV7-9 and TRBJ2-1; possible D gene TRBD2, 6 bases. The CDR3 is made up of 15 amino acids. The ends were cut back, 6 bases at V and 5 bases at J, with 17 bases in the middle. Looked up from germline, CDR1 is SEHNR and CDR2 is FQNEAQ (reference sequence). In nucleotides, the CDR3 is TGTGCCAGCAGGGATCGACAGCGGGTAGACAATGAGCAGTTCTTC. Residues: CASRDRQRVDNEQFF. Based on the CDR3 plus reference TRBV7-9 and TRBJ2-1, the full variable domain is DTGVSQNPRHKITKRGQNVTFRCDPISEHNRLYWYRQTLGQGPEFLTYFQNEAQLEKSRLLSDRFSAERPKGSFSTLEIQRTEQGDSAMYLCASRDRQRVDNEQFFGPGTRLTVL.

This chain joins TRBV5-4 and TRBJ2-3, with TRBD1 as a possible D gene (6 bases). Germline V gives CDR1 SGHNT, CDR2 YYREEE (reference sequence). This CDR3 is 16 amino acids long. V was clipped by 3 bases and J by 0 bases, with 14 bases between them. As DNA, the CDR3 is TGTGCCAGCAGCTACGACAGGCGAAGAAGCACAGATACGCAGTATTTT. Its translation: CASSYDRRRSTDTQYF.

This chain uses TRBV9 with TRBJ1-1; D is perhaps TRBD1 (6 bases). V dropped 4 bases and J dropped 1 base, with 11 bases sitting between them. The CDR3 covers 14 residues. Germline lookup yields CDR1 SGDLS and CDR2 YYNGEE. CDR3 region: CASSQGQQNTEAFF. CDR3 nucleotides: TGTGCCAGCAGCCAAGGACAGCAGAACACTGAAGCTTTCTTT.

The table lists this clone with a count of one. This chain joins TRBV4-3 and TRBJ1-2; a weak D match, TRBD1 (5 bases). V dropped 0 bases and J dropped 4 bases, with 12 bases sitting between them. CDR1 and CDR2 from the germline V gene are LGHNA and YSLEER. The CDR3 has 15 residues. The CDR3 loop is CASSQDIGASYGYTF. The CDR3 nucleotides are TGCGCCAGCAGCCAAGATATTGGGGCAAGCTATGGCTACACCTTC.

The chain combines TRBV30 with TRBJ2-7; perhaps TRBD2 as D (7 bases). The CDR3 runs to 15 residues. With 5 bases removed from V and 4 bases from J, the gap between germline ends came to 21 bases. Germline V gene data show CDR1 as GTSNPN and CDR2 as SVGIG (reference sequence). The CDR3 DNA reads TGTGCCTGGCTCGCGGTGGGGGGGGCCTGGTACGAGCAGTACTTC. This sequence encodes CAWLAVGGAWYEQYF.

The genes are TRBV7-6 and TRBJ1-2; TRBD1 is a possible D gene (5 bases). The germline CDR1 and CDR2 sequences are SGHVS and FNYEAQ. V lost 0 bases, J lost 0 bases, and 8 bases lay in between. The CDR3 has 15 amino acids. The CDR3 reads CASSLASGANYGYTF. In DNA, the CDR3 is TGTGCCAGCAGCTTAGCCTCGGGGGCTAACTATGGCTACACCTTC.

This chain connects TRBV9 to TRBJ1-5; D is unclear. This CDR3 comprises 14 residues. CDR1 is SGDLS and CDR2 is YYNGEE in the germline V gene. Trimming pared 0 bases from V and 9 bases from J, leaving 13 bases between. CDR3 nucleotide sequence: TGTGCCAGCAGCGTAGAGGCGGGTGCTCGGCCCCAGCATTTT. Its protein is CASSVEAGARPQHF.

V and J are TRBV7-2 and TRBJ2-7; 7 bases are shared with TRBD1. The CDR3 has 15 residues. Per germline, CDR1 SGHTA and CDR2 FQGNSA. Germline trimming cut 0 bases from V and 6 bases from J; bases unmatched to any gene: 8. As DNA, the CDR3 is TGTGCCAGCAGCTTAGCACGAGGGACAGCCAGCGAGCAGTACTTC. Translated, it gives CASSLARGTASEQYF.

The CDR3 sequence: CASTQRGYGYTF. For the CDR3, the DNA is TGTGCCAGTACTCAGAGGGGGTATGGCTACACCTTC. The J gene is TRBJ1-2, the V gene TRBV19; TRBD1 is a possible D gene (6 bases). V was shortened by 7 bases and J by 5 bases, with 11 bases between the two germline ends. The CDR3 has 12 residues. In germline, CDR1 is LNHDA, CDR2 SQIVND (reference sequence).

This chain links TRBV5-4 with TRBJ1-2, with 10 bases matching TRBD1. Germline V gene data show CDR1 as SGHNT and CDR2 as YYREEE (reference sequence). The CDR3 loop spans 16 amino acids. The V segment lost 6 bases and the J segment 2 bases; nucleotides outside the gene matches: 10. CDR3 sequence: CASTSRMGQGNYGYTF. In DNA form, the CDR3 reads TGTGCCAGCACGAGCCGGATGGGACAGGGGAACTATGGCTACACCTTC.